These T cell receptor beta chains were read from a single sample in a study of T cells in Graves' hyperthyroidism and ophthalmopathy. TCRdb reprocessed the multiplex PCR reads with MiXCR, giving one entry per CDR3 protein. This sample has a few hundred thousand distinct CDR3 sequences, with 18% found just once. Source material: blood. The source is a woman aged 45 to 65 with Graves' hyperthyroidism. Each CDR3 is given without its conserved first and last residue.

CDR3 protein: ASRPSGGQGAYEQY
V gene: TRBV2
J gene: TRBJ2-7

CDR3 protein: ATSDFGLARGPGTQY
V gene: TRBV24-1
J gene: TRBJ2-3

CDR3 protein: SVEDSDYGYT
V gene: TRBV29-1
J gene: TRBJ1-2

CDR3 protein: ASSLAGAITDTQY
V gene: TRBV6-1
J gene: TRBJ2-3

CDR3 protein: ATSMGPEAF
V gene: TRBV24-1
J gene: TRBJ1-1

CDR3 protein: ATSDPGQGLGADTQY
V gene: TRBV24-1
J gene: TRBJ2-3

CDR3 protein: ASTRSMGRQF
V gene: TRBV6-1
J gene: TRBJ2-1

CDR3 protein: ASSVGERNTEAF
V gene: TRBV9
J gene: TRBJ1-1

CDR3 protein: AWSAVTYEQY
V gene: TRBV30
J gene: TRBJ2-7

CDR3 protein: ASSSGRAPRDPSSYNEQF
V gene: TRBV7-6
J gene: TRBJ2-1

CDR3 protein: ASSASLVPNYGYT
V gene: TRBV9
J gene: TRBJ1-2

CDR3 protein: ASSQTFRQGKLF
V gene: TRBV3-1
J gene: TRBJ1-4

CDR3 protein: ASGLETTSGGAGNEQF
V gene: TRBV12-5
J gene: TRBJ2-1

CDR3 protein: ASSGEYEQY
V gene: TRBV2
J gene: TRBJ2-7

CDR3 protein: ASRSPTDQGSETQY
V gene: TRBV6-9
J gene: TRBJ2-5

CDR3 protein: ASSLKLAGYSYEQY
V gene: TRBV27
J gene: TRBJ2-7

CDR3 protein: ASSFVQTFTGELF
V gene: TRBV12-3/TRBV12-4
J gene: TRBJ2-2

CDR3 protein: ASAGLAGWNEQF
V gene: TRBV19
J gene: TRBJ2-1

CDR3 protein: ASSLDPPGHYNEQF
V gene: TRBV11-3
J gene: TRBJ2-1

CDR3 protein: SAPRDYLGTDTQY
V gene: TRBV20-1
J gene: TRBJ2-3

CDR3 protein: ASSEPGQPY
V gene: TRBV10-2
J gene: TRBJ2-7

CDR3 protein: ASRNGLAGALNTGELF
V gene: TRBV28
J gene: TRBJ2-2